The clone carrying this T cell receptor (beta chain) occurred many times. The antigen remains unidentified. In building TCR beta libraries, iRepertoire HTBI primers were used together with Arm-PCR of CDR3 regions. TCRdb re-called the multiplex PCR reads with MiXCR, one entry per CDR3 protein. This sample yields about 310,000 distinct CDR3 sequences, of which 20% to 25% are seen a single time; approximately 60% belongs to the top ten. This record comes from a study of regulatory T cells in long-lasting Graves disease. Overall study results and limits: Study was limited to peripheral blood, excluding thyroid tissue.

Trimming cost V 1 base and J 7 bases, with 1 base left between them. This CDR3 has 11 residues. Per germline, CDR1 SEHNR and CDR2 FQNEAQ (reference sequence). Specified time point: persistent/refractory GD, antithyroid drugs over 5 years with positive TRAb. TCR sequences were obtained from RNA taken from PBMCs. Each of the patients was recruited from an endocrinology department situated in Xi'an, China. The sequencing here drew on peripheral blood mononuclear cells (PBMCs), taken when the disease was refractory, from a patient treated with antithyroid drugs. The chain uses TRBV7-9 and TRBJ2-2, with D unresolved. The sequence was collected from a female donor with Graves disease. This chain's CDR3 is CASSLDGELFF. The CDR3 DNA follows: TGTGCCAGCAGCTTAGACGGGGAGCTGTTTTTT.